Below, 21 T cell receptor beta chains from the same sample are listed, as sequenced in a study of cytomegalovirus exposure and HLA in healthy donors. The PCR ran on 60 Vbeta and 13 Jbeta primers. Generated by immunoSEQ multiplex PCR, the TCRdb table keeps only in-frame clones and is missing some. Found here are around 140,000 clones; the top ten clones hold 1.6%. Material for sequencing was PBMCs. All receptors derive from a woman between 45 and 60 years old in good health and CMV-seronegative.

The chain combines TRBV6-1 with TRBJ1-6, with D hard to call. The germline V gene encodes CDR1 MNHNS and CDR2 SASEGT. This CDR3 is built from 14 residues. V dropped 4 bases and J dropped 6 bases, with 10 bases sitting between them. The DNA of the CDR3 is TGTGCCAGCAGTGCTAACAGATCTAATTCACCCCTCCACTTT. Protein sequence: CASSANRSNSPLHF.

This sequence joins TRBV5-1 and TRBJ1-2; 8 nucleotides match TRBD1. The CDR3 is made up of 17 amino acids. Germline V gives CDR1 SGHRS, CDR2 YFSETQ. V lost 0 bases, J lost 6 bases, and 13 bases stayed unmatched. CDR3 coding DNA: TGCGCCAGCAGCTTGGGGAGGACAGGGCTTTTTGTCAATGGCTACACCTTC. Amino acids: CASSLGRTGLFVNGYTF.

The chain employs TRBV6-1 and TRBJ2-1, with D possibly matching TRBD2 (7 bases). This CDR3 comprises 16 residues. V shed 3 bases and J shed 5 bases, with 17 bases lying between them. Germline lookup yields CDR1 MNHNS and CDR2 SASEGT. The CDR3 coding sequence is TGTGCCAGCAGTGACAGGGGTCTAGCGGTACACAATGAGCAGTTCTTC. Amino acids: CASSDRGLAVHNEQFF.

The chain recombines TRBV29-1 with TRBJ1-3; no clear D gene. This CDR3 contains 13 residues. Trimming took 4 bases from V and 0 from J, leaving 7 bases between them. From germline, CDR1 is SQVTM and CDR2 ANQGSEA. CDR3 sequence (DNA): TGCAGCGTTGTAGAGTACTCTGGAAACACCATATATTTT. Amino acid sequence: CSVVEYSGNTIYF.

The genes are TRBV10-1 and TRBJ2-2; D is possibly TRBD2 (6 bases). Germline CDR1 is WNHNN and CDR2 is SYGVQD (reference sequence). The CDR3 runs to 16 residues. The V and J ends lost 7 bases and 6 bases respectively, with 21 bases between them. The DNA for the CDR3 is TGCGCCAGCATTGGGGCCGGAGGGGTGAGAGCCGGGGAGCTGTTTTTT. Amino acid sequence: CASIGAGGVRAGELFF.

CDR3 in DNA: TGTGCCAGCATGAGCTACAGGGGGGGGTACGAGCAGTACTTC. It translates to CASMSYRGGYEQYF. The chain employs TRBV6-1 and TRBJ2-7, with a tentative D call TRBD1 (8 bases). The CDR3 is made up of 14 amino acids. In germline, CDR1 is MNHNS, CDR2 SASEGT. V gave up 7 bases and J gave up 4 bases, with 17 bases separating them.

The V gene is TRBV9, the J gene TRBJ2-7; TRBD2 aligns across 14 bases. The CDR3 covers 15 residues. CDR1 and CDR2 (germline): SGDLS, YYNGEE. Losses at the gene ends were 4 bases for V and 6 bases for J; bases not matched to a gene: 6. The CDR3 is CASSFGLAGGSEQYF. The CDR3 nucleotides are TGTGCCAGCAGCTTCGGACTAGCGGGAGGTTCCGAGCAGTACTTC. Together with reference TRBV9 and TRBJ2-7, the CDR3 gives the full variable domain: DSGVTQTPKHLITATGQRVTLRCSPRSGDLSVYWYQQSLDQGLQFLIQYYNGEERAKGNILERFSAQQFPDLHSELNLSSLELGDSALYFCASSFGLAGGSEQYFGPGTRLTVT.

CDR3 DNA sequence: TGTGCCAGCAGCTCACTGCTGAGGAGCGAGCAGTACTTC. This codes for CASSSLLRSEQYF. J is TRBJ2-7 and V is TRBV7-3, with D unclear. V was shortened by 4 bases and J by 6 bases, with 13 bases between the two germline ends. CDR3 length: 13 amino acids. Per germline, CDR1 SGHTA and CDR2 FQGTGA.

The genes are TRBV13 and TRBJ2-1; 7 bases fit TRBD2. The trim removed 2 bases at V and 8 bases at J, leaving 12 bases unmatched. CDR3 length: 16 amino acids. In germline, CDR1 is PRHDT, CDR2 FYEKMQ (reference sequence). The CDR3 here is CASSLKGLPISDEQFF. Here the CDR3 DNA reads TGTGCCAGCAGCTTAAAGGGACTACCAATAAGCGATGAGCAGTTCTTC.

The genes are TRBV6-6 and TRBJ1-6; D is perhaps TRBD1 (6 bases). The germline V and J ends were trimmed by 7 bases and 10 bases, with 14 bases remaining between them. This CDR3 has 13 amino acids. Germline-derived CDR1 and CDR2 are MNHNY and SVGAGI (reference sequence). The DNA of the CDR3 is TGTGCCAGCAAAGCAGGGGTTGGCTCACCCCTCCACTTT. Protein product: CASKAGVGSPLHF.

The chain couples TRBV7-3 to TRBJ2-5, with 7 nucleotides matching TRBD1. The ends lost 5 bases at V and 7 bases at J; junction bases unmatched: 7. This CDR3 region has 13 residues. Germline V CDR1 and CDR2: SGHTA, FQGTGA. The CDR3 DNA follows: TGTGCCAGCAGCCCGCGACAGGGCGGGACCCAGTACTTC. It codes for CASSPRQGGTQYF.

The V and J genes are TRBV4-3 and TRBJ2-7, with D unclear. V was pared by 0 bases and J by 2 bases, with 14 bases between. CDR3 length: 16 amino acids. Germline values: CDR1 LGHNA, CDR2 YSLEER. Here the CDR3 reads CASSQDLQYWPYEQYF. The DNA of the CDR3 is TGCGCCAGCAGCCAAGATTTACAGTACTGGCCCTACGAGCAGTACTTC.

The chain carries TRBV6-1 and TRBJ1-4; D gene uncertain. Germline CDR1 and CDR2: MNHNS and SASEGT. The CDR3 runs to 15 residues. V shed 2 bases and J shed 7 bases, with 14 bases lying between them. CDR3 nucleotides: TGTGCCAGCAGTGAAACTGCGGGCGAGGGTGAAAAACTGTTTTTT. It is translated as CASSETAGEGEKLFF.

This chain connects TRBV10-3 to TRBJ1-2, with 7 nucleotides matching TRBD1. This CDR3 is 14 amino acids long. The ends lost 6 bases at V and 8 bases at J; junction bases unmatched: 12. CDR1 is ENHRY and CDR2 is SYGVKD in the germline V gene. In DNA, the CDR3 is TGTGCCATCAGCGCGGGACAGCAGGGTTGGGGCTACACCTTC. It translates to CAISAGQQGWGYTF.

This CDR3 reads CASSPRTGEAEQYF. DNA of the CDR3: TGTGCCAGCAGCCCGAGGACAGGGGAAGCCGAGCAGTACTTC. The gene calls are TRBV11-1 and TRBJ2-7, with TRBD1 identical over 9 bases. Germline trimming cut 5 bases from V and 6 bases from J; bases unmatched to any gene: 8. CDR3 length equals 14 residues. Germline V gene data show CDR1 as SGHAT and CDR2 as FQDESV (reference sequence).

V usage is TRBV10-3 and J usage is TRBJ1-2, with D unresolved. The CDR3 loop spans 14 amino acids. V was cut by 10 bases and J by 3 bases, with 18 bases left in between. Germline V gene lookup returns CDR1 ENHRY and CDR2 SYGVKD. DNA for the CDR3: TGTGCCACCCAGGACTCGTTATTAGACTATGGCTACACCTTC. It yields the protein CATQDSLLDYGYTF.

The V gene is TRBV4-3, the J gene TRBJ2-7; D not certain. Germline V CDR1 and CDR2: LGHNA, YSLEER. The CDR3 length is 14 residues. V dropped 0 bases and J dropped 4 bases, with 10 bases sitting between them. CDR3: CASSQELQSYEQYF. In DNA, the CDR3 is TGCGCCAGCAGCCAAGAGTTACAGTCATACGAGCAGTACTTC.

V and J are TRBV7-3 and TRBJ1-1; no reliable D call. Germline-derived CDR1 and CDR2 are SGHTA and FQGTGA. Trimming cost V 3 bases and J 4 bases, with 12 bases left between them. This CDR3 contains 14 residues. In DNA, the CDR3 is TGTGCCAGCAGCTTTGGACTGGAGGGCACTGAAGCTTTCTTT. Translation: CASSFGLEGTEAFF.

The chain is built from TRBV7-2 and TRBJ2-1; D unresolved. Germline V gene sequence: CDR1 SGHTA, CDR2 FQGNSA. The length of the CDR3 is 13 residues. V lost 3 bases, J lost 4 bases, and 7 bases lay in between. The CDR3 loop is CASSFPNYNEQFF. The CDR3 DNA reads TGTGCCAGCAGCTTCCCAAATTACAATGAGCAGTTCTTC.

The chain couples TRBV5-1 to TRBJ1-1; D may be TRBD1 (5 bases). Trimming pared 0 bases from V and 5 bases from J, leaving 17 bases between. Germline V CDR1 and CDR2: SGHRS, YFSETQ. The CDR3 runs to 16 residues. The CDR3 DNA sequence: TGCGCCAGCAGCTTGGCATGGGGCGCTGAGGTAACTGAAGCTTTCTTT. Translating gives CASSLAWGAEVTEAFF.

The J gene is TRBJ1-5, the V gene TRBV19; D not resolved. The CDR3 is made up of 18 amino acids. In germline, CDR1 is LNHDA, CDR2 SQIVND (reference sequence). V lost 0 bases to trimming and J lost 3 bases, with 18 bases between them. This chain's CDR3 is CASSIDGPGMRDNQPQHF. The CDR3 nucleotides are TGTGCCAGTAGTATAGATGGTCCCGGGATGAGAGACAATCAGCCCCAGCATTTT.